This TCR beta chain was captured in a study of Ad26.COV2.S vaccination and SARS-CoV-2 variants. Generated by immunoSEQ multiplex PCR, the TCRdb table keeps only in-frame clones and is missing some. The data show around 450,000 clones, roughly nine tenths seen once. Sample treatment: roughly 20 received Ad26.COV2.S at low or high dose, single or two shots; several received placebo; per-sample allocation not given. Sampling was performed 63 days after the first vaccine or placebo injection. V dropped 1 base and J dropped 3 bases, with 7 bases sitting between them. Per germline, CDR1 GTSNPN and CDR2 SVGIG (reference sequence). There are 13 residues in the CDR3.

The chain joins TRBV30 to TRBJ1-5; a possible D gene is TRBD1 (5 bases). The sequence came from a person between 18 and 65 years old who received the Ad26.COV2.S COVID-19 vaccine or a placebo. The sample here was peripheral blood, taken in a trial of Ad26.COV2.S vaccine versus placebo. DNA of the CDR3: TGTGCCTGGAGTGCGGGGGACAATCAGCCCCAGCATTTT. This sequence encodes CAWSAGDNQPQHF.